Below are 27 T cell receptor beta chains sequenced from a single sample in a study of beta chain features in type 1 diabetes (dated by TCRdb to 2017 to 2018). On the study overall, not on this receptor specifically: A moderate but significant shortening of TCRB CDR3 length was observed in type 1 diabetes patients in all four CD4+ subsets.

Library preparation used the immunoSEQ multiplex PCR assay. All of the isolated RNA was reverse transcribed with the High Capacity cDNA Reverse Transcription Kit, so expressed TCRB transcripts were sequenced. In TCRdb, the immuneACCESS table is reduced to in-frame sequences with V and J assigned. These tables do not hold every clone; where another copy was compared, an unresolved V gene accounts for under half, and the others remain unexplained. Present in this sample are hundreds of thousands of clones, 9.5% to 13% of which were seen just once. The top ten clonotypes cover roughly 0.017% of the sample. These TCRs' antigens remain unknown. Sequencing used naive CD4+ T cells from blood. Taken with the paper, the label for cell subset or site translates to: true naive CD4+ T cells. The receptors were gathered from a man younger than 45 with type 1 diabetes.

In this sample, this clone turned up a few times. V is TRBV6-1 and J is TRBJ1-5; 8 nucleotides agree with TRBD1. V lost 0 bases and J lost 0; bases outside the gene matches: 10. The CDR3 contains 19 residues. The germline CDR1 and CDR2 sequences are MNHNS and SASEGT. The CDR3 region has the DNA TGTGCCAGCAGTGAAGCGCTCCAGGGGGCGGATTATAGCAATCAGCCCCAGCATTTT. Translated, it gives CASSEALQGADYSNQPQHF.

The V and J genes are TRBV10-3 and TRBJ1-1, with TRBD1 matching 7 bases. Germline CDR1 ENHRY, CDR2 SYGVKD. The CDR3 extends over 17 amino acids. V lost 2 bases and J lost 0; bases outside the gene matches: 9. CDR3 bases: TGTGCCATCAGTGAGGCGGCAGGGACAGACATGAACACTGAAGCTTTCTTT. Protein sequence: CAISEAAGTDMNTEAFF.

The V gene is TRBV7-2, the J gene TRBJ2-5; TRBD2 matches at 14 bases. The junction had 4 bases not matched to a gene; V was cut back by 5 bases and J by 5 bases. This CDR3 is built from 15 residues. Germline values: CDR1 SGHTA, CDR2 FQGNSA. The CDR3 sequence: CASSLWTSGRETQYF. The CDR3 region has the DNA TGTGCCAGCAGCCTTTGGACTAGCGGGAGGGAGACCCAGTACTTC.

J is TRBJ1-1 and V is TRBV11-1; D is perhaps TRBD1 (6 bases). Between the trimmed V and J ends, which lost 5 bases and 4 bases, there was a span of 14 bases. In germline, CDR1 is SGHAT, CDR2 FQDESV (reference sequence). The CDR3 length is 14 residues. The CDR3 DNA reads TGTGCCAGCAGCATGCAGGGGAGGGGCACTGAAGCTTTCTTT. Its translation: CASSMQGRGTEAFF.

This clone has a handful of counts. The chain is built from TRBV6-5 and TRBJ2-5; 7 positions match TRBD2. This CDR3 region has 15 residues. With V trimmed by 1 base and J by 3 bases, 5 bases remained unmatched. CDR1 is MNHEY and CDR2 is SVGAGI in the germline V gene. The CDR3 spells CASSYWASGEETQYF. CDR3 bases: TGTGCCAGCAGTTACTGGGCTAGCGGTGAAGAGACCCAGTACTTC.

The chain uses TRBV7-9 and TRBJ1-5; tentative D call: TRBD1 (5 bases). This CDR3 has 15 amino acids. Trimming cost V 5 bases and J 4 bases, with 15 bases left between them. Germline V gene lookup returns CDR1 SEHNR and CDR2 FQNEAQ (reference sequence). This chain's CDR3 is CASSRVGQSNQPQHF. In nucleotides, the CDR3 is TGTGCCAGCAGCCGGGTGGGGCAGAGTAATCAGCCCCAGCATTTT.

This clone has more than one count but fewer than ten. The chain employs TRBV7-2 and TRBJ1-2; TRBD1 matches at 7 bases. The CDR3 has 13 amino acids. J gave up 2 bases and V 6 bases, and 3 bases lay outside the gene matches. Germline assignment: CDR1 SGHTA and CDR2 FQGNSA. CDR3 DNA sequence: TGTGCCAGCAGTCCGGGACAGAACTATGGCTACACCTTC. The encoded protein is CASSPGQNYGYTF.

The chain employs TRBV6-4 and TRBJ1-6; perhaps TRBD1 as D (5 bases). CDR3 length: 15 residues. V lost 5 bases and J lost 7, with 15 bases in between. From germline, CDR1 is MRHNA and CDR2 SNTAGT. The chain's CDR3 is CASSQTGLGNSPLHF. DNA of the CDR3: TGTGCCAGCAGTCAAACGGGACTCGGCAATTCACCCCTCCACTTT.

V usage is TRBV15 and J usage is TRBJ1-5; TRBD1 is a possible D gene (6 bases). Looked up from germline, CDR1 is LNHNV and CDR2 is YYDKDF (reference sequence). This CDR3 comprises 14 residues. The V end was cut by 2 bases, the J end by 7 bases, with 12 bases between. CDR3 in amino acids: CATSRNGGRQPQHF. The CDR3 coding sequence is TGTGCCACCAGCAGAAATGGGGGCCGGCAGCCCCAGCATTTT.

The chain uses TRBV18 and TRBJ2-2; 7 bases align to TRBD1. Trimming took 1 base from V and 4 from J; bases not matched to a gene: 6. Germline CDR1 and CDR2: KGHSH and LQKENI. The CDR3 contains 16 residues. The CDR3 is CASSPRDTGVTGELFF. The CDR3 DNA is TGTGCCAGCTCACCACGCGACACAGGGGTCACCGGGGAGCTGTTTTTT.

The chain has TRBV20-1 and TRBJ1-2; D is uncertain. Germline V gene data show CDR1 as DFQATT and CDR2 as SNEGSKA (reference sequence). The CDR3 is 11 amino acids. V gave up 0 bases and J gave up 11 bases, with 10 bases separating them. CDR3 amino acids: CSARDPPGYTF. The CDR3 nucleotides are TGCAGTGCTAGAGATCCCCCGGGTTACACCTTC.

This clone was seen only a few times. J is TRBJ2-1 and V is TRBV12-5; D is unclear. Trimming pared 3 bases from V and 6 bases from J, leaving 6 bases between. The V gene's germline CDR1 is LGHNT and CDR2 FRNRAP. The CDR3 length is 12 residues. This chain's CDR3 is CASGFKSNEQFF. CDR3 in DNA: TGTGCTAGTGGTTTTAAGAGCAATGAGCAGTTCTTC.

This clone was seen a handful of times. CDR3 nucleotide sequence: TGCGCCAGCAGTCAATCGGGATCGGGACAGGCTAATGAAAAACTGTTTTTT. Encoded protein: CASSQSGSGQANEKLFF. The gene calls are TRBV23-1 and TRBJ1-4, with 8 nucleotides matching TRBD1. TRBV23-1 is an open reading frame whose function is uncertain. The CDR3 spans 17 residues. V trimming: 0 bases; J trimming: 3 bases; junction bases outside the gene matches: 6.

The rearrangement links TRBV2 to TRBJ2-5, with D tentatively TRBD1 (6 bases). V was trimmed by 6 bases and J by 3 bases, leaving 8 bases between them. CDR3 size: 12 residues. Germline assignment: CDR1 SNHLY and CDR2 FYNNEI. The CDR3 sequence: CASSGQKETQYF. The CDR3 DNA is TGTGCCAGCAGCGGACAGAAAGAGACCCAGTACTTC.

The chain joins TRBV5-1 to TRBJ2-1, with D tentatively TRBD1 (6 bases). The CDR3 runs 15 residues. The V end was cut by 1 base, the J end by 7 bases, with 15 bases between. Germline loops: CDR1 SGHRS, CDR2 YFSETQ. As DNA, the CDR3 is TGCGCCAGCAGCTTGCAGGGGAGAGGGGATAATGAGCAGTTCTTC. It yields the protein CASSLQGRGDNEQFF.

The sample holds a few counts of this clone. In DNA form, the CDR3 reads TGTGCCAGCAGCGCTCGGGACGGCGCGGGAGCAGATACGCAGTATTTT. Translating it yields CASSARDGAGADTQYF. The gene calls are TRBV2 and TRBJ2-3; 7 bases align to TRBD2. Germline V lookup: CDR1 SNHLY, CDR2 FYNNEI. This CDR3 has 16 residues. The ends lost 6 bases at V and 4 bases at J; junction bases unmatched: 13.

This chain joins TRBV5-4 and TRBJ2-5; 10 bases fit TRBD1. The CDR3 loop spans 15 amino acids. V trimming: 4 bases; J trimming: 3 bases; junction bases outside the gene matches: 6. Germline-derived CDR1 and CDR2 are SGHNT and YYREEE (reference sequence). The CDR3 region has the DNA TGTGCCAGCAGCGCCCAGACAGGGGGCAAAGAGACCCAGTACTTC. It specifies CASSAQTGGKETQYF.

This clone was seen only a few times. The chain couples TRBV6-6 to TRBJ2-5, with 11 bases identical to TRBD2. V was pared by 6 bases and J by 4 bases, with 7 bases of the junction left unmatched. CDR3 size: 15 residues. Looked up from germline, CDR1 is MNHNY and CDR2 is SVGAGI (reference sequence). The CDR3: CASSKSGTSGETQYF. The DNA of the CDR3 is TGTGCCAGCAGCAAATCCGGGACTAGCGGAGAGACCCAGTACTTC.

Points on this clone: Distinct nucleotide sequences in the sample also encode this CDR3. The rearrangement uses TRBV28 and TRBJ2-1; no clear D gene. The CDR3 loop spans 11 amino acids. V was cut by 1 base and J by 9 bases, with 4 bases left in between. The germline V gene encodes CDR1 MDHEN and CDR2 SYDVKM. This chain's CDR3 is CASSLSREQFF. CDR3 sequence (DNA): TGTGCCAGCAGTTTATCTCGTGAGCAGTTCTTC.

V usage is TRBV5-4 and J usage is TRBJ2-6; D is perhaps TRBD1 (6 bases). V dropped 7 bases and J dropped 4 bases, with 18 bases sitting between them. Germline V lookup: CDR1 SGHNT, CDR2 YYREEE (reference sequence). The CDR3 sequence is 16 residues long. The CDR3 coding sequence is TGTGCCAGCTCAGGGGCGACCTTCTCCGGGGCCAACGTCCTGACTTTC. Translated, it gives CASSGATFSGANVLTF. The whole variable domain, remainder taken from reference TRBV5-4 and TRBJ2-6, is ETGVTQSPTHLIKTRGQQVTLRCSSQSGHNTVSWYQQALGQGPQFIFQYYREEENGRGNFPPRFSGLQFPNYSSELNVNALELDDSALYLCASSGATFSGANVLTFGAGSRLTVL.

This clone was seen a few times. The V gene is TRBV4-1, the J gene TRBJ2-5; 10 bases line up with TRBD2. The germline gives CDR1 MGHRA, CDR2 YSYEKL. CDR3 length: 12 residues. V was clipped by 3 bases and J by 13 bases; unmatched bases: 5. CDR3 DNA: TGCGCCAGCAGCCAGTTAGCGGGGGGTGTGTACTTC. This encodes CASSQLAGGVYF.

The J gene is TRBJ1-6, the V gene TRBV4-2; D is undetermined. Germline V gives CDR1 LGHNA, CDR2 YNFKEQ. The CDR3 contains 16 residues. With 1 base removed from V and 0 bases from J, the gap between germline ends came to 7 bases. CDR3: CASSQGRSSYNSPLHF. The CDR3 DNA reads TGTGCCAGCAGCCAAGGGCGGAGCTCCTATAATTCACCCCTCCACTTT.

This clone showed up just a few times. V usage is TRBV28 and J usage is TRBJ2-7, with TRBD1 identical over 8 bases. CDR1 and CDR2 from the germline V gene are MDHEN and SYDVKM. CDR3 length equals 15 residues. V was clipped by 5 bases and J by 2 bases; unmatched bases: 8. CDR3 nucleotides: TGTGCCAGCAGTGCACCCGGACAGGGCACCTACGAGCAGTACTTC. Its protein is CASSAPGQGTYEQYF.

The chain has TRBV5-6 and TRBJ2-3; 7 nucleotides line up with TRBD2. Germline CDR1 SGHDT, CDR2 YYEEEE. CDR3 length equals 15 residues. Trimming cost V 1 base and J 4 bases; bases outside gene matches: 6. The chain's CDR3 is CASSLRGGRADTQYF. Written as DNA, the CDR3 is TGTGCCAGCAGCTTGCGCGGGGGAAGGGCAGATACGCAGTATTTT.

The V and J genes are TRBV28 and TRBJ2-7; D possibly corresponds to TRBD1 (5 bases). V lost 3 bases to trimming and J lost 4 bases, with 10 bases between them. The CDR3 is 13 amino acids. The germline gives CDR1 MDHEN, CDR2 SYDVKM. Here the CDR3 DNA reads TGTGCCAGCAGTTTCCCGCAGGGTTACGAGCAGTACTTC. Protein: CASSFPQGYEQYF.

The chain uses TRBV5-1 and TRBJ2-5, with D hard to call. This CDR3 comprises 13 residues. Trimming shortened V by 0 bases and J by 5 bases, and 8 bases separated the two germline ends. Per germline, CDR1 SGHRS and CDR2 YFSETQ. CDR3 sequence (DNA): TGCGCCAGCAGCTTGGTTGTGGCCGAGACCCAGTACTTC. Translating gives CASSLVVAETQYF.

This clone was counted a few times. The V gene is TRBV5-1, the J gene TRBJ2-7; tentative D call: TRBD1 (5 bases). V lost 4 bases and J 3 bases, leaving 20 bases between the germline ends. The CDR3 is 16 amino acids. Germline V CDR1 and CDR2: SGHRS, YFSETQ. CDR3 sequence (DNA): TGCGCCAGCAGCCCGGATAAAGCAGGACAAAACTACGAGCAGTACTTC. As protein: CASSPDKAGQNYEQYF.